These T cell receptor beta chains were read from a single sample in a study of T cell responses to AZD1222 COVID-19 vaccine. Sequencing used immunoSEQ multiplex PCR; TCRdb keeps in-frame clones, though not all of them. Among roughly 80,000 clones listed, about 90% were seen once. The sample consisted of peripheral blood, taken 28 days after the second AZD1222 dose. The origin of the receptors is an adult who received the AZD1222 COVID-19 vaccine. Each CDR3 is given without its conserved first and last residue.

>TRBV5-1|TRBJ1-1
ASSLLQATRGTEAF
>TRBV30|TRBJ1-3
AWSVGGSGNTIY
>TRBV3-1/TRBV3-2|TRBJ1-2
ASSHRMAGRDGYT
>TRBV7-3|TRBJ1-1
ASSPRGGGGPMNTEAF
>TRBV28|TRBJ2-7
ASSFPGPSGSSYEQY
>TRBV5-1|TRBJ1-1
ASSLRPGSYTEAF
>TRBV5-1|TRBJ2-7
ASSLAPSSYEQY
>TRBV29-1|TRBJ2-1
SVEDRGSGGNHNEQF
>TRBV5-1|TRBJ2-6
ASSFGQAGANVLT
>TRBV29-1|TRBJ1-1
SVHRGPSEAF
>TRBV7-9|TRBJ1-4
ASSPKGAGEKLF
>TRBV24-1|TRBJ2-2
ATSDFGTGLNTGELF
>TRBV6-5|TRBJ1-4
ASQRTGTTGEKLF
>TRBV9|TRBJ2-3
ASSVGGDSRDTQY
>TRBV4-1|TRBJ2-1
ASSQPATARNEQF
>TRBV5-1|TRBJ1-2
ASSLEAWAETRYGYT
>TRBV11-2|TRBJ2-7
ASTSGYEQY
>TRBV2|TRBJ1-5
ASSTTGDESNQPQH
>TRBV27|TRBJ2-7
ASNQAGTQNEQY
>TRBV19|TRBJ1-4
ASSILGLNEKLF
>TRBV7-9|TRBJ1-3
ASSPHLSSGNTIY
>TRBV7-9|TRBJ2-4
ATEPRQGGIQY
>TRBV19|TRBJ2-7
ASSIFRDSSYEQY
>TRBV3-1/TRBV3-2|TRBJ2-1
ASSQKSRSEQF
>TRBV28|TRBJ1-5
ASSLYPPGDYSNQPQH
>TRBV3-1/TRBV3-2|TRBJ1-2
ASSQDEGRGYT
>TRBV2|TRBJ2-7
ASYGLKDYEQY
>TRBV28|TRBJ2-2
ASSVGGGVGELF
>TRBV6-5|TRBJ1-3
ASGSGGVEGNTIY
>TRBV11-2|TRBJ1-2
ASSLGSGTGWFYGYT
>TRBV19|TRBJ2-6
ASSPDRTSGANVLT
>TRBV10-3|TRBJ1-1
AISESSNTEAF
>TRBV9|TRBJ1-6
ASSVGGTPLH
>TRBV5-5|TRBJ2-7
ASSFDSPYEQY
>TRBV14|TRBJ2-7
ASSRDRYRKY
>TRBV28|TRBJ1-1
ASSLGGANMNTEAF
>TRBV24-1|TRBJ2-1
ATSAAGAPEYNEQF
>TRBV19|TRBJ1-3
ASSIGRGNTIY
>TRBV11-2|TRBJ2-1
ASSSRGAGASSYNEQF
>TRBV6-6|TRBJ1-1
ASRLQGDTEAF
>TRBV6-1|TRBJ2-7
ASSEVGQGFYEQY
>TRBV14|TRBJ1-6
ASSPGSSPLH
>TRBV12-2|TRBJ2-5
ASRLVHMGCVVTRSETQY
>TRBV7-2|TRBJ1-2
ASSLGENLNYGYT
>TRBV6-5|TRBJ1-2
ATVWNYGYT
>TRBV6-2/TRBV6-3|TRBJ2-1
ASSPRARGSYNEQF
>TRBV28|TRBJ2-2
ASSGQGRTGELF
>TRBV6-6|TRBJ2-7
ASSPRDTSYEQY
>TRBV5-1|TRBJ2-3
ASSLRTHTDTQY
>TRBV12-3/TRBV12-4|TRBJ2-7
ASSSPGYEQY